These 30 T cell receptor beta chains came from one sample sequenced in a study of long-term antiretroviral therapy in people with HIV. Researchers ran immunoSEQ v3.0 at survey level. The protocol was immunoSEQ multiplex PCR, while the TCRdb copy is restricted to in-frame clones and leaves out a portion. Among some 19,000 clones listed, 65% to 80% were seen once. Specimen: unsorted PBMCs, collected 4.1 years after starting antiretroviral therapy. The origin of the receptors is a woman aged 40 to 50 with HIV.

V and J are TRBV18 and TRBJ1-3, with D perhaps TRBD1 (5 bases). The CDR3 has 17 residues. Per germline, CDR1 KGHSH and CDR2 LQKENI. V gave up 3 bases and J gave up 0 bases, with 15 bases separating them. The CDR3 DNA reads as TGTGCCAGCTCACCGGGTCCAGGGACTATCTCTGGAAACACCATATATTTT. This gives the protein CASSPGPGTISGNTIYF. The whole variable domain, remainder taken from reference TRBV18 and TRBJ1-3, is NAGVMQNPRHLVRRRGQEARLRCSPMKGHSHVYWYRQLPEEGLKFMVYLQKENIIDESGMPKERFSAEFPKEGPSILRIQQVVRGDSAAYFCASSPGPGTISGNTIYFGEGSWLTVV.

This chain connects TRBV7-9 to TRBJ1-1; perhaps TRBD1 as D (6 bases). CDR1 SEHNR and CDR2 FQNEAQ come from the germline V gene (reference sequence). V was clipped by 3 bases and J by 2 bases, with 10 bases between them. The CDR3 consists of 14 residues. The CDR3 nucleotides are TGTGCCAGCAGCTTCGGACAGATTAACACTGAAGCTTTCTTT. It encodes CASSFGQINTEAFF.

The chain carries TRBV18 and TRBJ2-1, with 9 bases aligning to TRBD2. This CDR3 spans 15 amino acids. The V gene end was trimmed by 8 bases and the J gene end by 7 bases; junction bases not matched to a gene: 12. Germline V gene data show CDR1 as KGHSH and CDR2 as LQKENI. CDR3 nucleotides: TGTGCCAGCGCGCCTAGACCTAGCGGGGAAAATGAGCAGTTCTTC. Its protein product is CASAPRPSGENEQFF.

The rearrangement uses TRBV4-3 and TRBJ2-7, with 8 bases that match TRBD2. This CDR3 region has 15 residues. Germline trimming cut 1 base from V and 2 bases from J; bases unmatched to any gene: 4. Germline loops: CDR1 LGHNA, CDR2 YSLEER. CDR3 sequence: CASSQGTSSAYEQYF. The CDR3 DNA sequence: TGCGCCAGCAGCCAAGGGACTAGCAGCGCCTACGAGCAGTACTTC.

The chain recombines TRBV21-1 with TRBJ2-3; the D call in the table, TRBD1, was not verified against the DNA. TRBV21-1 is marked as a pseudogene. The CDR3 is 22 amino acids. The DNA for the CDR3 is TGTGCCAGCAGCAAATTTAAACCGGTAATCCCCGGGACAATGGGTGACACAGATACGCAGTATTTT. Translation: CASSKFKPVIPGTMGDTDTQYF.

J is TRBJ1-1 and V is TRBV6-6; no reliable D call. The CDR3 length is 12 residues. Trimming left V 8 bases short and J 5 bases short, with 12 bases between. Germline loops: CDR1 MNHNY, CDR2 SVGAGI (reference sequence). The CDR3 region has the DNA TGTGCCAGCGGACGGAGCTTTACTGAAGCTTTCTTT. It translates to CASGRSFTEAFF.

This clone was detected only once. This chain links TRBV7-2 with TRBJ2-7, with 9 bases that match TRBD2. This CDR3 region has 19 residues. Looked up from germline, CDR1 is SGHTA and CDR2 is FQGNSA. With V trimmed by 5 bases and J by 0 bases, 17 bases remained unmatched. The CDR3 DNA reads TGTGCCAGCAGCCCTTATGGGCCGGGGGTAGCGGGGGCCTCCTACGAGCAGTACTTC. Its translation: CASSPYGPGVAGASYEQYF.

The chain couples TRBV7-9 to TRBJ1-4; D unclear. The V end was cut by 4 bases, the J end by 0 bases, with 9 bases between. The germline V gene has CDR1 SEHNR and CDR2 FQNEAQ (reference sequence). This CDR3 is 15 amino acids long. The CDR3 protein is CASSSLDTTNEKLFF. CDR3 coding DNA: TGTGCCAGCAGCTCTCTCGATACAACTAATGAAAAACTGTTTTTT.

The chain links TRBV5-1 to TRBJ1-1; D possibly corresponds to TRBD1 (5 bases). V lost 0 bases to trimming and J lost 4 bases, with 13 bases between them. The CDR3 sequence is 15 residues long. Per germline, CDR1 SGHRS and CDR2 YFSETQ. CDR3 DNA sequence: TGCGCCAGCAGCTTGGATGGGGCCTCGGGCACTGAAGCTTTCTTT. It yields the protein CASSLDGASGTEAFF. Drawing the rest from reference TRBV5-1 and TRBJ1-1, the complete variable domain is KAGVTQTPRYLIKTRGQQVTLSCSPISGHRSVSWYQQTPGQGLQFLFEYFSETQRNKGNFPGRFSGRQFSNSRSEMNVSTLELGDSALYLCASSLDGASGTEAFFGQGTRLTVV.

The chain joins TRBV6-1 to TRBJ1-6; no reliable D call. Germline CDR1 MNHNS, CDR2 SASEGT. V was cut by 0 bases and J by 9 bases, with 0 bases left in between. This CDR3 comprises 11 residues. The DNA of the CDR3 is TGTGCCAGCAGTGAAGCTTCACCCCTCCACTTT. Translating it yields CASSEASPLHF.

The chain uses TRBV19 and TRBJ2-1, with D unresolved. CDR1 and CDR2 (germline): LNHDA, SQIVND (reference sequence). V lost 6 bases to trimming and J lost 0 bases, with 6 bases between them. This CDR3 comprises 13 residues. CDR3 nucleotide sequence: TGTGCCAGTAGCTACTCCTCCTACAATGAGCAGTTCTTC. This gives the protein CASSYSSYNEQFF.

V is TRBV5-6 and J is TRBJ1-1, with D tentatively TRBD1 (5 bases). CDR3 length: 14 amino acids. Germline values: CDR1 SGHDT, CDR2 YYEEEE. Trimming removed 1 base at V and 3 bases at J, with 10 bases between. The DNA of the CDR3 is TGTGCCAGCAGCTTGATTAAAGGGGACACTGAAGCTTTCTTT. It encodes CASSLIKGDTEAFF.

The gene calls are TRBV18 and TRBJ1-4, with D possibly TRBD1 on 6 matching bases. The CDR3 length is 15 residues. CDR1 and CDR2 (germline): KGHSH, LQKENI. Trimming stripped 5 bases from V and 0 bases from J, with 10 bases between. In DNA, the CDR3 is TGTGCCAGCTCAGCCAGGGGTGCAACTAATGAAAAACTGTTTTTT. Translating it yields CASSARGATNEKLFF.

The sample holds one count of this clone. The chain carries TRBV11-2 and TRBJ2-4; a weak D match, TRBD1 (5 bases). This CDR3 is 13 amino acids long. The V and J ends lost 5 bases and 6 bases respectively, with 11 bases between them. Looked up from germline, CDR1 is SGHAT and CDR2 is FQNNGV. The CDR3 nucleotides are TGTGCCAGCAGCACCAGCGACAGAAACATTCAGTACTTC. Protein product: CASSTSDRNIQYF.

V usage is TRBV30 and J usage is TRBJ2-5, with D tentatively TRBD1 or TRBD2 (5 bases each). The V gene lost 4 bases and the J gene lost 7 bases, with 19 bases spanning the gap. The CDR3 loop spans 14 amino acids. CDR1 GTSNPN and CDR2 SVGIG come from the germline V gene (reference sequence). The chain's CDR3 is CAWTEGQAVVTQYF. The CDR3 region has the DNA TGTGCCTGGACCGAGGGGCAGGCGGTGGTGACCCAGTACTTC.

The chain carries TRBV30 and TRBJ2-5, with D unresolved. Germline V gene sequence: CDR1 GTSNPN, CDR2 SVGIG (reference sequence). Trimming cost V 0 bases and J 4 bases, with 9 bases left between them. CDR3 length equals 13 residues. CDR3 region: CAWSVGPTETQYF. CDR3 DNA: TGTGCCTGGAGTGTAGGGCCCACAGAGACCCAGTACTTC.

This clone showed up just a few times. The J gene is TRBJ2-1, the V gene TRBV7-2; D unresolved. Germline assignment: CDR1 SGHTA and CDR2 FQGNSA. The CDR3 loop spans 13 amino acids. The V gene lost 6 bases and the J gene lost 4 bases, with 10 bases spanning the gap. The CDR3: CASSSSTYNEQFF. The CDR3, as DNA: TGTGCCAGCAGTTCATCGACATACAATGAGCAGTTCTTC.

The V and J genes are TRBV4-1 and TRBJ2-5; D is unresolved. Germline CDR1 is MGHRA and CDR2 is YSYEKL. The CDR3 has 14 residues. V was trimmed by 1 base and J by 5 bases, leaving 11 bases between them. The CDR3 DNA reads as TGCGCCAGCAGCCAAGGATTGGGGTGGGAGACCCAGTACTTC. Amino acids: CASSQGLGWETQYF.

The chain joins TRBV27 to TRBJ2-1; 12 nucleotides line up with TRBD2. Losses at the gene ends were 5 bases for V and 2 bases for J; bases not matched to a gene: 4. Germline CDR1 and CDR2: MNHEY and SMNVEV (reference sequence). CDR3 length: 16 amino acids. For the CDR3, the DNA is TGTGCCAGCAGTCCCGCTAGCGGGGGGGCCTACAATGAGCAGTTCTTC. It encodes CASSPASGGAYNEQFF.

This clone was seen once. This rearrangement joins TRBV19 to TRBJ1-2, with no clear D. Trimming cost V 1 base and J 0 bases, with 6 bases left between them. Germline V gene sequence: CDR1 LNHDA, CDR2 SQIVND (reference sequence). This CDR3 is built from 14 residues. CDR3 sequence: CASSIAGANYGYTF. In nucleotides, the CDR3 is TGTGCCAGTAGTATAGCAGGAGCTAACTATGGCTACACCTTC.

The chain links TRBV30 to TRBJ2-7, with D perhaps TRBD1 (6 bases). Germline CDR1 is GTSNPN and CDR2 is SVGIG (reference sequence). The CDR3 covers 13 residues. V lost 2 bases and J 3 bases, leaving 11 bases between the germline ends. The CDR3 DNA is TGTGCCTGGAGTCGGACAGTCCACTACGAGCAGTACTTC. Encoded protein: CAWSRTVHYEQYF. The variable domain in full, completed from reference TRBV30 and TRBJ2-7, reads SQTIHQWPATLVQPVGSPLSLECTVEGTSNPNLYWYRQAAGRGLQLLFYSVGIGQISSEVPQNLSASRPQDRQFILSSKKLLLSDSGFYLCAWSRTVHYEQYFGPGTRLTVT.

This chain uses TRBV5-4 with TRBJ2-1, with D possibly being TRBD1 or TRBD2 (5 bases each). Trimming stripped 2 bases from V and 0 bases from J, with 9 bases between. Germline V gives CDR1 SGHNT, CDR2 YYREEE (reference sequence). This CDR3 region has 15 residues. In DNA form, the CDR3 reads TGTGCCAGCAGCTTCGATGGGGGCTCCTACAATGAGCAGTTCTTC. Translation: CASSFDGGSYNEQFF.

V usage is TRBV7-9 and J usage is TRBJ1-5; the D is unclear. This CDR3 is built from 14 residues. Germline V gives CDR1 SEHNR, CDR2 FQNEAQ (reference sequence). The germline V and J ends were trimmed by 5 bases and 4 bases, with 12 bases remaining between them. CDR3 sequence reads: CASSHVEVNQPQHF. The CDR3 DNA sequence: TGTGCCAGCAGCCACGTCGAGGTAAATCAGCCCCAGCATTTT.

This clone was observed a handful of times. The chain is built from TRBV7-9 and TRBJ1-2; D call uncertain. The CDR3 length is 15 residues. The germline V and J ends were trimmed by 4 bases and 3 bases, with 15 bases remaining between them. Germline V gene data show CDR1 as SEHNR and CDR2 as FQNEAQ (reference sequence). In DNA form, the CDR3 reads TGTGCCAGCAGCTCTAGAGGGTCAGGAGACTATGGCTACACCTTC. This sequence encodes CASSSRGSGDYGYTF.

The chain uses TRBV7-9 and TRBJ1-2; D not certain. The germline CDR1 and CDR2 sequences are SEHNR and FQNEAQ (reference sequence). This CDR3 has 13 amino acids. V lost 2 bases to trimming and J lost 6 bases, with 10 bases between them. The DNA for the CDR3 is TGTGCCAGCAGCTTAAGATTCCAGGATGGCTACACCTTC. Translating gives CASSLRFQDGYTF.

This rearrangement joins TRBV5-8 to TRBJ2-2; 7 nucleotides align to TRBD1. J gave up 4 bases and V 1 base, and 1 base lay outside the gene matches. The CDR3 spans 14 residues. Germline V lookup: CDR1 SGHTS, CDR2 YDEGEE. In DNA form, the CDR3 reads TGTGCCAGCAGCTTGACAGGGGTCACCGGGGAGCTGTTTTTT. Its translation: CASSLTGVTGELFF.

DNA for the CDR3: TGTGCCAGTATGACGTTCCCTGGGGCCAACGTCCTGACTTTC. Protein product: CASMTFPGANVLTF. This chain uses TRBV19 with TRBJ2-6; D unresolved. With 7 bases removed from V and 2 bases from J, the gap between germline ends came to 9 bases. This CDR3 comprises 14 residues. Germline CDR1 LNHDA, CDR2 SQIVND (reference sequence).

The gene calls are TRBV9 and TRBJ1-1; D gene ambiguous. Deletions cut 0 bases from V and 6 bases from J, with 9 bases between. The germline V gene encodes CDR1 SGDLS and CDR2 YYNGEE. The CDR3 has 13 residues. CDR3 amino acids: CASSVGGIAEAFF. The CDR3 DNA is TGTGCCAGCAGCGTAGGGGGAATTGCTGAAGCTTTCTTT.

The chain is built from TRBV6-1 and TRBJ2-7; 8 bases align to TRBD1. The trim removed 5 bases at V and 5 bases at J, leaving 11 bases unmatched. Germline V gives CDR1 MNHNS, CDR2 SASEGT. There are 15 residues in the CDR3. The CDR3 nucleotides are TGTGCCAGCAGTTTAATTCAGGGGGCTATCGACGAGCAGTACTTC. This gives the protein CASSLIQGAIDEQYF.

This clone was counted a single time. The gene calls are TRBV9 and TRBJ2-7; D tentatively reads TRBD1 or TRBD2 (5 bases each). Germline values: CDR1 SGDLS, CDR2 YYNGEE. CDR3 length: 14 amino acids. V gave up 0 bases and J gave up 1 base, with 8 bases separating them. CDR3 bases: TGTGCCAGCAGCGTAGCTTGGGGGTCCTACGAGCAGTACTTC. As protein: CASSVAWGSYEQYF.